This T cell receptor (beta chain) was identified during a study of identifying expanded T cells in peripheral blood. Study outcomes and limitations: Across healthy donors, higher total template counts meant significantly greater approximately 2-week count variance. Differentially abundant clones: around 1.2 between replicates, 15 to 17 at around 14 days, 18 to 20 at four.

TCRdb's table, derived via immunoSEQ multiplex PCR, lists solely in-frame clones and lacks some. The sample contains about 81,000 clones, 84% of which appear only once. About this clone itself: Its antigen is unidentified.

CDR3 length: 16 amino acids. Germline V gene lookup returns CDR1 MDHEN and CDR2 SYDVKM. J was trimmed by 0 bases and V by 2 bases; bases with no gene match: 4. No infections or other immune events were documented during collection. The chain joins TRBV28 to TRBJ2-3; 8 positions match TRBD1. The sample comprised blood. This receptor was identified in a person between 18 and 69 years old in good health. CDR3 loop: CASSLRGQDSTDTQYF. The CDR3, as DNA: TGTGCCAGCAGTTTAAGGGGACAGGATAGCACAGATACGCAGTATTTT.